The 3 T cell receptor beta chains presented below share a single source sample, sequenced in a study of blood T cell repertoires in COVID-19. Produced via immunoSEQ multiplex PCR; TCRdb's table is partial and in-frame only. The sample lists over 200,000 clones; roughly 85% were seen once. Sequencing was performed on peripheral blood. Receptors were obtained from a woman between 18 and 29 years old who had recovered from COVID-19.

The genes are TRBV6-5 and TRBJ1-1; a weak D match, TRBD1 (6 bases). CDR3 length equals 12 residues. Per germline, CDR1 MNHEY and CDR2 SVGAGI. Trimming stripped 11 bases from V and 4 bases from J, with 14 bases between. For the CDR3, the DNA is TGTGCCGAGGGGAGCAGGGGCACTGAAGCTTTCTTT. The encoded protein is CAEGSRGTEAFF.

The chain has TRBV6-5 and TRBJ2-1, with D uncertain. The germline V gene encodes CDR1 MNHEY and CDR2 SVGAGI. V was cut by 4 bases and J by 5 bases, with 9 bases left in between. This CDR3 has 13 amino acids. In DNA, the CDR3 is TGTGCCAGCAGTTTTGGCGGCGACAATGAGCAGTTCTTC. Protein sequence: CASSFGGDNEQFF.

This chain links TRBV6-2 or TRBV6-3 with TRBJ1-1, with D perhaps matching TRBD1 (6 bases). This CDR3 has 14 residues. Trimming took 6 bases from V and 6 from J, leaving 17 bases between them. CDR1 and CDR2 (germline): MNHEY, SVGEGT. CDR3 sequence reads: CASSPRGEAAEAFF. CDR3 sequence (DNA): TGTGCCAGCAGCCCCAGGGGCGAGGCGGCTGAAGCTTTCTTT.